The T cell receptor beta chain described here comes from a study of identifying expanded T cells in peripheral blood. The V gene lost 6 bases and the J gene lost 3 bases, with 14 bases spanning the gap. This CDR3 has 14 residues. CDR1 is LNHNV and CDR2 is YYDKDF in the germline V gene (reference sequence). Data came from immunoSEQ multiplex PCR; TCRdb stores just in-frame clones and leaves some out. The data contain about 120,000 clones, approximately 84% of them seen just once; the ten biggest clones take up 3.3%. The V and J genes are TRBV15 and TRBJ2-5; D assignment may be TRBD1 or TRBD2 (5 bases each). Sample: blood. This clonotype was obtained from a person aged 18 to 70 in good health. CDR3 bases: TGTGCCACCAGTGGCAACTGGGGGAAAGAGACCCAGTACTTC. Translated: CATSGNWGKETQYF.